One and the same sample provided the 27 T cell receptor beta chains below, sequenced in a study of blood T cell repertoires in COVID-19. Libraries were prepared by immunoSEQ multiplex PCR; TCRdb keeps only in-frame clonotypes and omits some of them. This table holds around 140,000 clones, 87% found once. Material: peripheral blood. These receptors all stem from a man aged 50 to 59 who had recovered from COVID-19.

The chain links TRBV4-3 to TRBJ2-5; D unresolved. CDR1 is LGHNA, CDR2 YSLEER, per germline. V was cut by 0 bases and J by 5 bases, with 7 bases left in between. CDR3 length equals 13 residues. DNA for the CDR3: TGCGCCAGCAGCCAAGAGAGGTGGGAGACCCAGTACTTC. This translates into CASSQERWETQYF.

In DNA, the CDR3 is TGCGCCAGCAGCTCCGGGACAGTCCAAGAGACCCAGTACTTC. Translated: CASSSGTVQETQYF. This chain connects TRBV5-1 to TRBJ2-5; 7 nucleotides match TRBD1. The junction had 3 bases not matched to a gene; V was cut back by 3 bases and J by 1 base. The CDR3 has 14 residues. Per germline, CDR1 SGHRS and CDR2 YFSETQ.

The rearrangement links TRBV27 to TRBJ2-3; TRBD2 aligns across 11 bases. Germline loops: CDR1 MNHEY, CDR2 SMNVEV (reference sequence). V was pared by 4 bases and J by 5 bases, with 5 bases of the junction left unmatched. This CDR3 comprises 15 residues. CDR3 coding DNA: TGTGCCAGCAGTTGGCAGGGACTAGCGGTAGATACGCAGTATTTT. Protein sequence: CASSWQGLAVDTQYF.

The V call is TRBV7-2, the J call TRBJ1-5, with D possibly TRBD1 on 6 matching bases. Trimming pared 6 bases from V and 3 bases from J, leaving 21 bases between. Germline V gene lookup returns CDR1 SGHTA and CDR2 FQGNSA. The CDR3 length is 17 residues. CDR3 nucleotides: TGTGCCAGCAGTTTAAGGTCCGGCCAGGGGAACAATCAGCCCCAGCATTTT. Its translation: CASSLRSGQGNNQPQHF.

There are many counts of this clone. The chain joins TRBV3-1 (or the pseudogene TRBV3-2) to TRBJ1-1, with no clear D. Germline V gene data show CDR1 as LGHDT and CDR2 as YNNKEL (reference sequence). CDR3 length: 13 residues. Trimming stripped 4 bases from V and 1 base from J, with 7 bases between. The CDR3 loop is CASSRPQNTEAFF. CDR3 coding DNA: TGTGCCAGCAGCCGCCCACAGAACACTGAAGCTTTCTTT.

The chain employs TRBV11-1 and TRBJ2-7; the match to TRBD2 covers 7 bases. This CDR3 is 13 amino acids long. Trimming removed 5 bases from V and 2 bases from J; junction bases left unmatched: 3. The germline CDR1 and CDR2 sequences are SGHAT and FQDESV (reference sequence). Here the CDR3 reads CASSSREAYEQYF. The CDR3, as DNA: TGTGCCAGCAGCAGCCGGGAGGCCTACGAGCAGTACTTC.

This clone was seen many times. This sequence joins TRBV12-3 or TRBV12-4 and TRBJ1-2; 7 nucleotides line up with TRBD1. Germline trimming cut 7 bases from V and 8 bases from J; bases unmatched to any gene: 10. The CDR3 covers 13 residues. Written as DNA, the CDR3 is TGTGCCAGCACCCCAGACAGGGTCAGCGGCTACACCTTC. Residues: CASTPDRVSGYTF.

The sample holds one count of this clone. The chain uses TRBV11-2 and TRBJ2-1; 14 bases match TRBD2. CDR1 SGHAT and CDR2 FQNNGV come from the germline V gene. The V gene end was trimmed by 4 bases and the J gene end by 12 bases; junction bases not matched to a gene: 5. The CDR3 runs to 14 residues. The CDR3: CASSSRTSGGRQFF. CDR3 nucleotides: TGTGCCAGCAGCTCTCGGACTAGCGGGGGGAGGCAGTTCTTC. The variable domain in full, with the rest retrieved from reference TRBV11-2 and TRBJ2-1, is EAGVAQSPRYKIIEKRQSVAFWCNPISGHATLYWYQQILGQGPKLLIQFQNNGVVDDSQLPKDRFSAERLKGVDSTLKIQPAKLEDSAVYLCASSSRTSGGRQFFGPGTRLTVL.

This clone was picked up a small number of times. V is TRBV2 and J is TRBJ1-5; 10 bases are a match to TRBD1. Trimming took 4 bases from V and 9 from J; bases not matched to a gene: 9. Looked up from germline, CDR1 is SNHLY and CDR2 is FYNNEI. This CDR3 has 15 residues. The CDR3 here is CASSAGTGASWPQHF. CDR3 DNA sequence: TGTGCCAGCAGTGCCGGGACAGGGGCTTCGTGGCCCCAGCATTTT.

The chain couples TRBV25-1 to TRBJ1-4, with 12 bases identical to TRBD1. V gave up 3 bases and J gave up 7 bases; unmatched junction bases: 12. Germline lookup yields CDR1 MGHDK and CDR2 SYGVNS. This CDR3 region has 18 residues. The CDR3 DNA sequence: TGTGCCAGCAGTGAGTCCGGGACAGGGGGCTATTCTGGTGAAAAACTGTTTTTT. The encoded protein is CASSESGTGGYSGEKLFF.

This clone occurred a few times. J is TRBJ1-2 and V is TRBV5-4; D unclear. Trimming removed 3 bases at V and 4 bases at J, with 16 bases between. CDR3 length: 15 amino acids. CDR1 SGHNT and CDR2 YYREEE come from the germline V gene (reference sequence). The chain's CDR3 is CASSSMGALAYGYTF. CDR3 sequence (DNA): TGTGCCAGCAGCTCGATGGGTGCGCTAGCCTATGGCTACACCTTC.

V is TRBV29-1 and J is TRBJ2-7, with TRBD1 matching 9 bases. Germline CDR1 SQVTM, CDR2 ANQGSEA. V trimming: 6 bases; J trimming: 0 bases; junction bases outside the gene matches: 6. The CDR3 loop spans 14 amino acids. The CDR3 loop is CSVTRDRDSYEQYF. CDR3 coding DNA: TGCAGCGTGACCCGGGACAGGGACTCCTACGAGCAGTACTTC.

This rearrangement joins TRBV24-1 to TRBJ2-5, with 7 bases lining up with TRBD1. Germline assignment: CDR1 KGHDR and CDR2 SFDVKD. The CDR3 contains 13 residues. V shed 4 bases and J 4 bases; nucleotides not matched to a gene: 2. CDR3 sequence: CATSDYRGETQYF. CDR3 sequence (DNA): TGTGCCACCAGTGACTACAGGGGAGAGACCCAGTACTTC.

The chain uses TRBV5-1 and TRBJ2-2, with a tentative D call TRBD1 (5 bases). CDR1 is SGHRS, CDR2 YFSETQ, per germline. The V end lost 0 bases, the J end lost 6 bases, and 9 bases lay between the germline ends. The CDR3 runs to 14 residues. The CDR3 DNA reads as TGCGCCAGCAGCTTGGATGCCAGGGCCGGGGAGCTGTTTTTT. Protein product: CASSLDARAGELFF. Together with reference TRBV5-1 and TRBJ2-2, the CDR3 gives the full variable domain: KAGVTQTPRYLIKTRGQQVTLSCSPISGHRSVSWYQQTPGQGLQFLFEYFSETQRNKGNFPGRFSGRQFSNSRSEMNVSTLELGDSALYLCASSLDARAGELFFGEGSRLTVL.

The CDR3 DNA sequence: TGTGCCAGTAGTATAGTGCAGGGGAACACTGAAGCTTTCTTT. Protein: CASSIVQGNTEAFF. The chain is built from TRBV19 and TRBJ1-1; D possibly corresponds to TRBD1 (5 bases). V was clipped by 1 base and J by 1 base, with 7 bases between them. Germline lookup yields CDR1 LNHDA and CDR2 SQIVND (reference sequence). There are 14 residues in the CDR3.

V is TRBV7-8 and J is TRBJ1-2; D call uncertain. The CDR3 consists of 14 residues. Germline V CDR1 and CDR2: SGHVS, FQNEAQ. The V end lost 5 bases, the J end lost 5 bases, and 15 bases lay between the germline ends. The DNA of the CDR3 is TGTGCCAGCAGCCCGGAGGTCATTCTGTATGGCTACACCTTC. Translated, it gives CASSPEVILYGYTF.

J is TRBJ2-7 and V is TRBV9, with TRBD2 matching over 9 bases. The germline V gene has CDR1 SGDLS and CDR2 YYNGEE. The CDR3 is made up of 16 amino acids. V shed 0 bases, J shed 2 bases, and the junction held 6 bases outside the gene matches. The CDR3, as DNA: TGTGCCAGCAGCGTAGCCCCTAGCGGGGATACCTACGAGCAGTACTTC. Protein sequence: CASSVAPSGDTYEQYF.

The chain joins TRBV18 to TRBJ1-1; weak D call: TRBD1 (6 bases). CDR1 and CDR2 from the germline V gene are KGHSH and LQKENI. This CDR3 contains 15 residues. V lost 6 bases and J lost 5, with 19 bases in between. CDR3 sequence: CASSERPSGATEAFF. The CDR3 DNA reads as TGTGCCAGCTCTGAAAGGCCCTCAGGGGCGACTGAAGCTTTCTTT.

The V call is TRBV11-3, the J call TRBJ1-3; TRBD1 is a possible D gene (6 bases). The CDR3 sequence is 17 residues long. Trimming stripped 4 bases from V and 0 bases from J, with 16 bases between. The germline V gene has CDR1 SGHNT and CDR2 YENEEA. CDR3 in amino acids: CASSSRDTNPSGNTIYF. The CDR3 region has the DNA TGTGCCAGCAGCTCAAGGGACACGAACCCCTCTGGAAACACCATATATTTT. Full variable domain (remainder filled in from reference TRBV11-3 and TRBJ1-3): EAGVVQSPRYKIIEKKQPVAFWCNPISGHNTLYWYLQNLGQGPELLIRYENEEAVDDSQLPKDRFSAERLKGVDSTLKIQPAELGDSAVYLCASSSRDTNPSGNTIYFGEGSWLTVV.

This clone has only one observation. V gene TRBV11-2 combines with J gene TRBJ1-1; a weak D match, TRBD1 (6 bases). Deletions cut 1 base from V and 11 bases from J, with 14 bases between. Germline CDR1 and CDR2: SGHAT and FQNNGV. The CDR3 has 13 residues. The CDR3 nucleotides are TGTGCCAGCAGCTTAGTAGGGTTTGGGGGCGCTTTCTTT. Protein: CASSLVGFGGAFF.

The rearrangement joins TRBV4-1 to TRBJ1-1; the D is unclear. The CDR3 is made up of 15 amino acids. V was cut by 2 bases and J by 12 bases, with 22 bases left in between. Germline V gene data show CDR1 as MGHRA and CDR2 as YSYEKL. CDR3: CASSQSGGGRQGPFF. The CDR3 DNA is TGCGCCAGCAGCCAATCGGGTGGCGGGCGCCAAGGACCTTTCTTT.

This clone was recorded only once. The V gene is TRBV14, the J gene TRBJ2-5; tentative D call: TRBD2 (5 bases). The length of the CDR3 is 14 residues. Germline CDR1 SGHDN, CDR2 FVKESK. V lost 6 bases and J lost 7, with 18 bases in between. The CDR3 loop is CASRVNIDAGTQYF. The CDR3, as DNA: TGTGCCAGCAGAGTCAACATAGACGCGGGGACCCAGTACTTC. Drawing the rest from reference TRBV14 and TRBJ2-5, the complete variable domain is EAGVTQFPSHSVIEKGQTVTLRCDPISGHDNLYWYRRVMGKEIKFLLHFVKESKQDESGMPNNRFLAERTGGTYSTLKVQPAELEDSGVYFCASRVNIDAGTQYFGPGTRLLVL.

J is TRBJ2-1 and V is TRBV2, with D perhaps TRBD2 (5 bases). The CDR3 has 15 residues. Germline V gene sequence: CDR1 SNHLY, CDR2 FYNNEI. V shed 7 bases and J shed 5 bases, with 18 bases lying between them. The DNA of the CDR3 is TGTGCCAGCACCAGGCGCCCGGGGTCGAACAATGAGCAGTTCTTC. Translating gives CASTRRPGSNNEQFF. Combining the CDR3 with reference TRBV2 and TRBJ2-1 gives the whole variable domain EPEVTQTPSHQVTQMGQEVILRCVPISNHLYFYWYRQILGQKVEFLVSFYNNEISEKSEIFDDQFSVERPDGSNFTLKIRSTKLEDSAMYFCASTRRPGSNNEQFFGPGTRLTVL.

This clone was detected only a few times. The chain is built from TRBV24-1 and TRBJ1-5; 7 bases align to TRBD1. This CDR3 region has 12 residues. Losses at the gene ends were 10 bases for V and 6 bases for J; bases not matched to a gene: 5. CDR1 KGHDR and CDR2 SFDVKD come from the germline V gene. CDR3 nucleotides: TGTGCCACACGACAGGGTCGTCAGCCCCAGCATTTT. Its protein product is CATRQGRQPQHF.

The rearrangement links TRBV29-1 to TRBJ1-1; the D is unclear. The germline V gene encodes CDR1 SQVTM and CDR2 ANQGSEA. The CDR3 is 12 residues long. Trimming stripped 4 bases from V and 3 bases from J, with 9 bases between. CDR3 in amino acids: CSVGGFDTEAFF. CDR3 in DNA: TGCAGCGTTGGAGGGTTCGACACTGAAGCTTTCTTT.

The chain carries TRBV9 and TRBJ2-5, with 11 bases identical to TRBD1. J was trimmed by 0 bases and V by 4 bases; bases with no gene match: 8. CDR1 and CDR2 from the germline V gene are SGDLS and YYNGEE. There are 17 residues in the CDR3. The CDR3 DNA reads TGTGCCAGCAGCTCTGGGACAGGGGGAATGTACCAAGAGACCCAGTACTTC. Encoded protein: CASSSGTGGMYQETQYF.

The chain links TRBV19 to TRBJ1-2; TRBD1 matches 9 bases. Germline CDR1 reads LNHDA; CDR2 reads SQIVND (reference sequence). Germline trimming cut 5 bases from V and 5 bases from J; bases unmatched to any gene: 15. This CDR3 is built from 17 residues. DNA for the CDR3: TGTGCCAGTAGTTTCCCACTTACAGGGGGCGCAAAGTATGGCTACACCTTC. Translation gives CASSFPLTGGAKYGYTF.